This TCR beta chain was identified during a study of shared clonotypes between healthy human individuals. The overall study: Researchers assigned three CD4 naive, three CD4 memory, two CD8 naive and one CD8 memory plate to each donor. Study observations and caveats: Rarefaction revealed incomplete sorted-subset sequencing despite large depth.

Concerning this clone: Its matching antigen is unknown.

Using approximately 200 ng DNA, about 30,000 T cell genomes, the sorted-subset replicate PCRs were run. Original processing notes: Owing to the provision of junction-only sequences devoid of quality scores by immunoSEQ, filtering differed. Clones were read by immunoSEQ multiplex PCR, and TCRdb kept only the in-frame ones, dropping some. That table is the source of V, J and clone size, and D and trimming were worked out from the DNA. The table records about a million clones, about 74% of them present only once. The source of this sequence is a man in his late teens or twenties in good health. The specimen was memory CD4+ T cells sorted from blood. The sample's subset: CD45RA-negative fraction.

Written as DNA, the CDR3 is TGCGCCAGCGGGGAGGGGGCCTCCCAGGTGGGTGAGCAGTTCTTC. Amino acids: CASGEGASQVGEQFF. The V gene is TRBV5-1, the J gene TRBJ2-1; D tentatively fits TRBD1 or TRBD2 (7 bases each). V lost 7 bases to trimming and J lost 9 bases, with 23 bases between them. Germline CDR1 and CDR2: SGHRS and YFSETQ. The CDR3 extends over 15 amino acids.